This TCR beta chain was documented in a study of CD8 T cells in ankylosing spondylitis. Findings of the study overall: In reactive arthritis synovial fluid and blood, some motif variants had been reported before. Within ankylosing spondylitis blood, a TCR beta motif made up of roughly eight highly homologous variants appeared to be characteristic.

The CDR3 is made up of 14 amino acids. Trimming pared 2 bases from V and 6 bases from J, leaving 11 bases between. Quantitative 5'-RACE with molecular barcodes was used to make the TCR beta libraries. Each CDR3 protein gets one entry after TCRdb re-called the 5' RACE reads with MiXCR. The sample includes 200,000 to 250,000 distinct CDR3 sequences, approximately 20% seen only once; the top ten take about 42%. This clonotype was recorded at least ten times. Antigen specificity is unknown. The chain uses TRBV12-3 or TRBV12-4 and TRBJ2-1; the D gene is possibly TRBD2 (5 bases). The clonotype was recovered from a male donor with ankylosing spondylitis. The sequenced material came from blood, either unsorted or a sorted T cell fraction (not recorded which). CDR3 DNA: TGTGCCAGCAGTTTATCTAGCCAAGGCAATGAGCAGTTCTTC. It codes for CASSLSSQGNEQFF.